This T cell receptor beta chain was obtained from a study of CD8 T cells in Susac syndrome. It was with random hexamers that roughly 0.5 to 1 ug RNA was reverse transcribed. TCR beta CDR3 was amplified by immunoSEQ covering 54 Vbeta and 13 Jbeta. TCRdb reprocessed the immunoSEQ multiplex PCR reads via MiXCR and lists one record per CDR3 protein. The sample lists approximately 150,000 distinct CDR3 sequences; approximately 95% were seen once. Trimming pared 5 bases from V and 0 bases from J, leaving 10 bases between. CDR1 is MNHEY and CDR2 is SMNVEV in the germline V gene (reference sequence). The CDR3 consists of 15 residues. Negative isolation yielded CD4+ and CD8+ T cells, and FACS enriched TEMRA cells.

The clonotype comes from a human donor with multiple sclerosis. Material for sequencing was CD4+ T cells from PBMCs. V and J are TRBV27 and TRBJ1-4, with D tentatively TRBD1 (5 bases). CDR3 in amino acids: CASSLRGPTNEKLFF. CDR3 DNA sequence: TGTGCCAGCAGTCTCCGGGGCCCAACTAATGAAAAACTGTTTTTT.